This T cell receptor (beta chain) was sequenced for a study of technical replicates of blood from a handful of donors. The germline V gene has CDR1 SGHNT and CDR2 YYREEE (reference sequence). The CDR3 has 14 amino acids. Trimming removed 1 base at V and 4 bases at J, with 11 bases between. TCRdb keeps only in-frame clones here, not all; method: immunoSEQ multiplex PCR. The sample yields about 49,000 clones, 80% to 95% seen once. The chain recombines TRBV5-4 with TRBJ1-1, with a possible D match to TRBD1 (5 bases). Material: PBMCs. The TCR sequence derives from a human donor in good health. Some clones in this sample may be carry-over from other donors' samples. CDR3 coding DNA: TGTGCCAGCAGCTTGAGGGGATGGGGCACTGAAGCTTTCTTT. This sequence encodes CASSLRGWGTEAFF.